Listed here are 14 T cell receptor beta chains from one sample, sequenced in a study of blood T cell repertoires in COVID-19. Only in-frame clones appear in the TCRdb table, and some are missing; sequencing was by immunoSEQ multiplex PCR. This table has 70,000 or so clones, about 82% appearing once. The sequenced material came from peripheral blood. Receptors were obtained from a human donor in a cohort sampled during active COVID-19.

The chain carries TRBV2 and TRBJ2-5, with 10 nucleotides matching TRBD1. V dropped 9 bases and J dropped 5; count of bases not matched to a gene: 9. CDR1 SNHLY and CDR2 FYNNEI come from the germline V gene. This CDR3 has 14 residues. The CDR3 coding sequence is TGTGCCAGGGATCGGGACAGGGGTGTCGAGACCCAGTACTTC. Encoded protein: CARDRDRGVETQYF.

J is TRBJ1-2 and V is TRBV20-1, with 10 bases lining up with TRBD1. Germline V gives CDR1 DFQATT, CDR2 SNEGSKA (reference sequence). Trimming took 3 bases from V and 7 from J; bases not matched to a gene: 5. This CDR3 spans 13 amino acids. CDR3 in amino acids: CSASPGQGRGYTF. CDR3 DNA: TGCAGTGCTAGTCCGGGACAGGGGCGTGGCTACACCTTC.

The V gene is TRBV5-3, the J gene TRBJ2-7; D is possibly TRBD2 (6 bases). TRBV5-3 is an open reading frame, and its role is uncertain. The CDR3 is made up of 14 amino acids. Trimming removed 0 bases at V and 5 bases at J, with 12 bases between. CDR3 residues: CARSLGQGGDEQYF. The CDR3 nucleotides read TGTGCCAGAAGCTTGGGGCAGGGAGGAGACGAGCAGTACTTC.

V and J are TRBV9 and TRBJ2-1; D is possibly TRBD2 (6 bases). V was pared by 0 bases and J by 9 bases, with 13 bases between. The V gene's germline CDR1 is SGDLS and CDR2 YYNGEE. The CDR3 has 14 residues. The CDR3 DNA follows: TGTGCCAGCAGCGTAGTCGAGCGGGCGGGTGAGCAGTTCTTC. Protein: CASSVVERAGEQFF.

The chain joins TRBV19 to TRBJ2-1; TRBD1 aligns across 8 bases. CDR1 and CDR2 (germline): LNHDA, SQIVND (reference sequence). J was trimmed by 0 bases and V by 2 bases; bases with no gene match: 6. The CDR3 covers 17 residues. Written as DNA, the CDR3 is TGTGCCAGTAGTATAATCCTCACAGGGGGCTCCTACAATGAGCAGTTCTTC. Amino acid sequence: CASSIILTGGSYNEQFF.

The chain has TRBV5-1 and TRBJ2-7, with D tentatively TRBD1 (5 bases). Trimming removed 2 bases from V and 5 bases from J, with 14 bases in between. The CDR3 loop spans 14 amino acids. Germline V gene sequence: CDR1 SGHRS, CDR2 YFSETQ. CDR3 sequence reads: CASSFGRVGNEQYF. Written as DNA, the CDR3 is TGCGCCAGCAGCTTTGGCAGGGTGGGAAACGAGCAGTACTTC.

This sequence joins TRBV7-2 and TRBJ2-5; 9 bases are a match to TRBD1. CDR1 and CDR2 (germline): SGHTA, FQGNSA. The length of the CDR3 is 14 residues. The V segment lost 5 bases and the J segment 1 base; nucleotides outside the gene matches: 2. CDR3 coding DNA: TGTGCCAGCAGCCGGGACAGGGCCCAAGAGACCCAGTACTTC. This sequence encodes CASSRDRAQETQYF.

CDR3 coding DNA: TGTGCCAGCAGCCCGTCCACGCAGGGGACAGATACGCAGTATTTT. The encoded protein is CASSPSTQGTDTQYF. The gene calls are TRBV11-2 and TRBJ2-3, with D possibly being TRBD1 (6 bases). This CDR3 is 15 amino acids long. V was shortened by 5 bases and J by 3 bases, with 15 bases between the two germline ends. Germline CDR1 and CDR2: SGHAT and FQNNGV. Variable domain in full (rest from reference TRBV11-2 and TRBJ2-3): EAGVAQSPRYKIIEKRQSVAFWCNPISGHATLYWYQQILGQGPKLLIQFQNNGVVDDSQLPKDRFSAERLKGVDSTLKIQPAKLEDSAVYLCASSPSTQGTDTQYFGPGTRLTVL.

The J gene is TRBJ2-7, the V gene TRBV24-1; D uncertain. The CDR3 consists of 13 residues. The V and J ends lost 2 bases and 2 bases respectively, with 6 bases between them. The germline V gene has CDR1 KGHDR and CDR2 SFDVKD. The CDR3 spells CATSDSQTYEQYF. The CDR3 DNA sequence: TGTGCCACCAGTGATTCTCAGACCTACGAGCAGTACTTC.

The chain has TRBV27 and TRBJ1-2; 12 bases line up with TRBD1. The J segment lost 8 bases and the V segment lost 2 bases, leaving 0 bases of the junction unmatched. The CDR3 loop spans 13 amino acids. Germline CDR1 reads MNHEY; CDR2 reads SMNVEV (reference sequence). The DNA for the CDR3 is TGTGCCAGCAGTTTAGGGACAGGGGGCGGCTACACCTTC. Its protein product is CASSLGTGGGYTF.

This chain links TRBV9 with TRBJ1-3; 10 positions match TRBD1. Germline V gene sequence: CDR1 SGDLS, CDR2 YYNGEE. V dropped 0 bases and J dropped 0; count of bases not matched to a gene: 3. There are 17 residues in the CDR3. CDR3 nucleotide sequence: TGTGCCAGCAGCGTAGAGGGACAGGGGATCTCTGGAAACACCATATATTTT. Protein: CASSVEGQGISGNTIYF.

The chain uses TRBV15 and TRBJ2-5; D possibly corresponds to TRBD1 (6 bases). Trimming left V 0 bases short and J 1 base short, with 12 bases between. CDR3 length: 16 amino acids. The germline V gene has CDR1 LNHNV and CDR2 YYDKDF (reference sequence). CDR3 residues: CATSRDSARGQETQYF. CDR3 nucleotides: TGTGCCACCAGCAGAGATAGTGCCAGGGGCCAAGAGACCCAGTACTTC.

This rearrangement joins TRBV5-5 to TRBJ2-1; tentatively, D is TRBD2 (5 bases). The V and J ends lost 5 bases and 5 bases respectively, with 11 bases between them. This CDR3 region has 13 residues. Per germline, CDR1 SGHKS and CDR2 YYEKEE (reference sequence). In nucleotides, the CDR3 is TGTGCCAGCAGTCAGCGGCAGCACAATGAGCAGTTCTTC. Its protein is CASSQRQHNEQFF.

The genes are TRBV7-2 and TRBJ2-3; no firm D call. Germline values: CDR1 SGHTA, CDR2 FQGNSA. The V end was cut by 0 bases, the J end by 5 bases, with 6 bases between. The CDR3 loop spans 13 amino acids. CDR3 region: CASSLAPVDTQYF. The CDR3 DNA follows: TGTGCCAGCAGCTTAGCGCCGGTAGATACGCAGTATTTT.